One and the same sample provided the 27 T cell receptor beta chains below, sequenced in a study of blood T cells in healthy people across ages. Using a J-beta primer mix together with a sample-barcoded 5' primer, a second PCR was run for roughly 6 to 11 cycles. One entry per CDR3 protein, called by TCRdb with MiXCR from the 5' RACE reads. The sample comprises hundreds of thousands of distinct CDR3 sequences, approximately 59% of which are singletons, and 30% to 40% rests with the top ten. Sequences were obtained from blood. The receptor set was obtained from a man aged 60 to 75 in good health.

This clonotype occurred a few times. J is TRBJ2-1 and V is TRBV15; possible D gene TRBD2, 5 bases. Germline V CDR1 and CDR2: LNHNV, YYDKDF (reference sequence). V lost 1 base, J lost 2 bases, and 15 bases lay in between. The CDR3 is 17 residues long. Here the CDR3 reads CATSRGGLLLTYNEQFF. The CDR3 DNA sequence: TGTGCCACCAGCAGAGGAGGGCTACTACTTACCTACAATGAGCAGTTCTTC.

CDR3 sequence reads: CATSAGQGYNEQFF. CDR3 nucleotides: TGTGCCACCAGTGCCGGACAGGGATACAATGAGCAGTTCTTC. The gene calls are TRBV24-1 and TRBJ2-1, with 8 bases aligning to TRBD1. Germline CDR1 reads KGHDR; CDR2 reads SFDVKD. The CDR3 has 14 residues. The junction had 3 bases not matched to a gene; V was cut back by 5 bases and J by 4 bases.

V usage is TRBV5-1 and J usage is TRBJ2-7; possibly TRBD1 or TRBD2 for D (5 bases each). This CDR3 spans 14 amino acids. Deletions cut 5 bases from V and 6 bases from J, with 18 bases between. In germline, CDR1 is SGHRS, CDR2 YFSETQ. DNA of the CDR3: TGCGCCAGCAGTCCCGGGACGGCTTCTCTCGAGCAGTACTTC. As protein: CASSPGTASLEQYF.

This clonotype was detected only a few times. DNA of the CDR3: TGTGCCAGCACCGTAAACACAGATACGCAGTATTTT. Protein: CASTVNTDTQYF. This sequence joins TRBV12-3 or TRBV12-4 and TRBJ2-3; D gene unclear. The CDR3 runs 12 residues. The germline V and J ends were trimmed by 7 bases and 2 bases, with 7 bases remaining between them.

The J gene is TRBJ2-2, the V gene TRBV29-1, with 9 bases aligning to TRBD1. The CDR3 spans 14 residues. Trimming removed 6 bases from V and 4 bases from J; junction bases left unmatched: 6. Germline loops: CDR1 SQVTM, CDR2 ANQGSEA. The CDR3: CSVLKTGGTGELFF. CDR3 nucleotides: TGCAGCGTCTTAAAGACAGGGGGCACCGGGGAGCTGTTTTTT.

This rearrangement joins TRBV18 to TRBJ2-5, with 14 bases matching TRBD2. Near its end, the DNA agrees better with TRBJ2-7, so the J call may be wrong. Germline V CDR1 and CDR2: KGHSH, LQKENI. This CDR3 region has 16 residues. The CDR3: CASSPWTSGGPGEQYF. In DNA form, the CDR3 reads TGTGCCAGCTCACCCTGGACTAGCGGGGGGCCAGGCGAGCAGTACTTC.

The CDR3 DNA sequence: TGTGCCATCAGTGACACTAGCGGGGGGACAGATACGCAGTATTTT. Translation gives CAISDTSGGTDTQYF. The gene calls are TRBV10-3 and TRBJ2-3; TRBD2 aligns across 12 bases. The V and J ends lost 3 bases and 3 bases, in that order; junction bases with no gene match: 1. CDR1 is ENHRY, CDR2 SYGVKD, per germline. The CDR3 length is 15 residues.

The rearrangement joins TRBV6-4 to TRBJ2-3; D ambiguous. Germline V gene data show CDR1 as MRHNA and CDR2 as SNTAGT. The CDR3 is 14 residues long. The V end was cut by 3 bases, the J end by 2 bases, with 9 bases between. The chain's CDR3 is CASSEESFTDTQYF. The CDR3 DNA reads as TGTGCCAGCAGTGAAGAGTCCTTCACAGATACGCAGTATTTT.

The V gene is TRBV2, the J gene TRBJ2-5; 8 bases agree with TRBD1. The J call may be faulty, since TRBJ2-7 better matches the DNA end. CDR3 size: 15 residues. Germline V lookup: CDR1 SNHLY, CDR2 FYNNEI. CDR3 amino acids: CASSEGQAKTYEQYF. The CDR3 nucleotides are TGTGCCAGCAGTGAGGGACAGGCGAAAACCTACGAGCAGTACTTC.

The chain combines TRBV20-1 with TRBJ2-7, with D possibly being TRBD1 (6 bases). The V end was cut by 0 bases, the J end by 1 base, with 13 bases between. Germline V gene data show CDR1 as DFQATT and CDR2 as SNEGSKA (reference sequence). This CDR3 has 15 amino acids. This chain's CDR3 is CSAREEGDTSYEQYF. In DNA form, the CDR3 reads TGCAGTGCTAGAGAAGAGGGGGACACATCCTACGAGCAGTACTTC.

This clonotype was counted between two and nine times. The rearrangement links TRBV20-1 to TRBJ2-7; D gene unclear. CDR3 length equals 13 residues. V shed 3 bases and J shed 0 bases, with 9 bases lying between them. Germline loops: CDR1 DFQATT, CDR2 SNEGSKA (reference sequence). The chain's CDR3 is CSARDPSSYEQYF. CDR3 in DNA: TGCAGTGCTAGGGACCCGAGCTCCTACGAGCAGTACTTC.

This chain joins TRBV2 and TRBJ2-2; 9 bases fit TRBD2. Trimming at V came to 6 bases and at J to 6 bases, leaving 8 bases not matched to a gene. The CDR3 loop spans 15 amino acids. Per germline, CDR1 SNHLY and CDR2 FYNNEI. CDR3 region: CASRLPGLAAGELFF. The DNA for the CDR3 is TGTGCCAGCAGACTGCCGGGACTAGCCGCCGGGGAGCTGTTTTTT.

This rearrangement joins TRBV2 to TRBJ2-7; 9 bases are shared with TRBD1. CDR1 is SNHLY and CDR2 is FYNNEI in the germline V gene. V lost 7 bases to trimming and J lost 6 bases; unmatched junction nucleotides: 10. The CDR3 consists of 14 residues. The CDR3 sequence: CASKLTGGDGEQYF. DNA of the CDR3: TGTGCCAGCAAATTGACAGGGGGTGACGGCGAGCAGTACTTC.

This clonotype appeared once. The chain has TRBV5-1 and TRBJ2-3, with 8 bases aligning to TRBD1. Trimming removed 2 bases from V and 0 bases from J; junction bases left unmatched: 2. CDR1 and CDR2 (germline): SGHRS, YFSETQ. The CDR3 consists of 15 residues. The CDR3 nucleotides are TGCGCCAGCAGCTTTCGACAGGGGAGCACAGATACGCAGTATTTT. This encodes CASSFRQGSTDTQYF.

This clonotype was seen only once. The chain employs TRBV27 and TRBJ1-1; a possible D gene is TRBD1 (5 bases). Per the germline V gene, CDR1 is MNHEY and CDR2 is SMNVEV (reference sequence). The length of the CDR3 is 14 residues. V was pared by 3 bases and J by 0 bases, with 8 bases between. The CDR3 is CASSFYRMNTEAFF. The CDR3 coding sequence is TGTGCCAGCAGTTTTTACAGGATGAACACTGAAGCTTTCTTT.

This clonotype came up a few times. The CDR3, as DNA: TGCAGCGTGAAAGGACTAGCAGAGACCCAGTACTTC. It codes for CSVKGLAETQYF. V gene TRBV29-1 combines with J gene TRBJ2-5, with 8 bases fitting TRBD2. With V trimmed by 6 bases and J by 4 bases, 4 bases remained unmatched. Germline V gene sequence: CDR1 SQVTM, CDR2 ANQGSEA. This CDR3 spans 12 amino acids.

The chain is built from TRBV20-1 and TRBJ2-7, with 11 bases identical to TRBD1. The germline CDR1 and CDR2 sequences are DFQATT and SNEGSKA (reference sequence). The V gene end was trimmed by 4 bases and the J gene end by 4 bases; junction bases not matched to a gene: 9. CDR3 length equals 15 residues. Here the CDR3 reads CSATNPGQGAYEQYF. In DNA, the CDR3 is TGCAGTGCTACTAACCCAGGACAGGGGGCGTACGAGCAGTACTTC.

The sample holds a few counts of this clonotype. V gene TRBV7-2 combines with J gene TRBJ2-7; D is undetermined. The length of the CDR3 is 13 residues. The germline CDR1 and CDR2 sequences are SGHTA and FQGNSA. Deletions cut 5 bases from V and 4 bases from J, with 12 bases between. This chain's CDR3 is CASSVLSAYEQYF. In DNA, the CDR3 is TGTGCCAGCAGCGTATTGTCAGCATACGAGCAGTACTTC.

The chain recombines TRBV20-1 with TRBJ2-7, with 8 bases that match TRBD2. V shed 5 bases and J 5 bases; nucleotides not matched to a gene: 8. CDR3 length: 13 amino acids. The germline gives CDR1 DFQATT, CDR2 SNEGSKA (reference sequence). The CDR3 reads CSAAGGVGNEQYF. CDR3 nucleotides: TGCAGTGCTGCCGGGGGGGTTGGGAACGAGCAGTACTTC.

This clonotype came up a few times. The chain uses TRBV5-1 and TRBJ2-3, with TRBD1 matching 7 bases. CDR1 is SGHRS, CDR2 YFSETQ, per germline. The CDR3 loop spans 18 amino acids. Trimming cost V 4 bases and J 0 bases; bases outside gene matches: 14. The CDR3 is CASSPPPFQGVSTDTQYF. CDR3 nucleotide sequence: TGCGCCAGCAGCCCCCCCCCCTTTCAGGGGGTGAGCACAGATACGCAGTATTTT. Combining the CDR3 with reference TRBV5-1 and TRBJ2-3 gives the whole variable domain KAGVTQTPRYLIKTRGQQVTLSCSPISGHRSVSWYQQTPGQGLQFLFEYFSETQRNKGNFPGRFSGRQFSNSRSEMNVSTLELGDSALYLCASSPPPFQGVSTDTQYFGPGTRLTVL.

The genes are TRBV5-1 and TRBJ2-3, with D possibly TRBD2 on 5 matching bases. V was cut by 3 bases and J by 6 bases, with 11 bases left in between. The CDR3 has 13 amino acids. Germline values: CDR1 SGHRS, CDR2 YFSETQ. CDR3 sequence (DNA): TGCGCCAGCAGCTCACTTTCGGGGGATACGCAGTATTTT. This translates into CASSSLSGDTQYF.

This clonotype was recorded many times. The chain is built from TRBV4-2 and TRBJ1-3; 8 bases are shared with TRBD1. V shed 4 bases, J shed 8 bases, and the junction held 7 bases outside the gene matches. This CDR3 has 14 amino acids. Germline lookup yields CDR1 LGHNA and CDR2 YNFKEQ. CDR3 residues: CASSPQGDYDTIYF. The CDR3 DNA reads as TGTGCCAGCAGCCCACAGGGGGACTACGACACCATATATTTT.

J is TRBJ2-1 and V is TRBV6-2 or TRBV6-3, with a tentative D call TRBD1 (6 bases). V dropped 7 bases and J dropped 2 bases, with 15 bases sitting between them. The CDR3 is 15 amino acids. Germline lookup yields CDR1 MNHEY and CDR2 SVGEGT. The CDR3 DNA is TGTGCCAGCACTAACCGTAAGGGGGCCTACAATGAGCAGTTCTTC. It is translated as CASTNRKGAYNEQFF.

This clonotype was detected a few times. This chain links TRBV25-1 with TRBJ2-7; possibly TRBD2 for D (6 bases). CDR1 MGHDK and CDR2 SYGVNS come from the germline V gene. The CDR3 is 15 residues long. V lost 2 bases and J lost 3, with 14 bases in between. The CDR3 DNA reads TGTGCCAGCAGTGAAGAAGGCGGGGTAGTCTACGAGCAGTACTTC. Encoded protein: CASSEEGGVVYEQYF.

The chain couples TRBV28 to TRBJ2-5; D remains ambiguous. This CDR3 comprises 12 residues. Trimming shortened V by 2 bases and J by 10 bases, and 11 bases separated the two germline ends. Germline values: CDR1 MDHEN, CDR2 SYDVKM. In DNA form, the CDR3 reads TGTGCCAGCAGTTTACCCCCTAGTTTCCAGTACTTC. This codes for CASSLPPSFQYF.

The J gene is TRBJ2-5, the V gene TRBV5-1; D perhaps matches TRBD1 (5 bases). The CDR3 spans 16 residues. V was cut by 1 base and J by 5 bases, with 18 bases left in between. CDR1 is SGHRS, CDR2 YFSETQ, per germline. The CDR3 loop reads CASSLTGRAGMETQYF. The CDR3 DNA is TGCGCCAGCAGCTTGACTGGACGGGCAGGGATGGAGACCCAGTACTTC. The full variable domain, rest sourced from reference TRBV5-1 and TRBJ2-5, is KAGVTQTPRYLIKTRGQQVTLSCSPISGHRSVSWYQQTPGQGLQFLFEYFSETQRNKGNFPGRFSGRQFSNSRSEMNVSTLELGDSALYLCASSLTGRAGMETQYFGPGTRLLVL.

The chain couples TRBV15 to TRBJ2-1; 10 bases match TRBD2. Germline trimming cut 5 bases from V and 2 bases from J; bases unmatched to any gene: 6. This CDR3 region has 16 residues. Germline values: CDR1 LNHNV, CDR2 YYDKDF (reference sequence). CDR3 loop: CATSLRLAGAYNEQFF. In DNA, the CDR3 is TGTGCCACCAGCCTCAGGCTAGCGGGGGCCTACAATGAGCAGTTCTTC.